One T cell receptor (beta chain) is described in this entry. The data originate from a study of OX40 agonist ivuxolimab in advanced cancers. This CDR3 region has 15 residues. CDR1 SGHDT and CDR2 YYEEEE come from the germline V gene. V lost 1 base and J 7 bases, leaving 18 bases between the germline ends. Sequenced by immunoSEQ multiplex PCR; TCRdb stores in-frame clones only, minus some. The table includes roughly 57,000 clones, more than 75% detected once. The origin of this receptor is an adult with an advanced solid tumor such as melanoma, head and neck, liver or kidney cancer. The sample was CD4+ or CD8+ T cells sorted from blood, taken in a trial of the OX40 agonist ivuxolimab. This chain connects TRBV5-6 to TRBJ2-7; a possible D gene is TRBD1 (6 bases). The CDR3 here is CASSLRSQGRQEQYF. Here the CDR3 DNA reads TGTGCCAGCAGCTTGAGATCCCAGGGGCGGCAGGAGCAGTACTTC.